This TCR beta chain came from a study of shared clonotypes between healthy human individuals. About the research overall: There were three CD4 naive, three CD4 memory, two CD8 naive and one CD8 memory plates per donor. Study conclusions and caveats: Non-shared clonotypes showed lower generation probabilities than clonotypes common to all four donors. Owing to a small donor count, the genetic and exposure-history diversity represented was limited.

With respect to this clone: What it recognizes is unknown.

The CDR3 covers 18 residues. Unmatched junction bases numbered 11, after V lost 4 bases and J lost 5 bases. Germline lookup yields CDR1 SGHTA and CDR2 FQGNSA. About 33,000 T cell genomes (around 0.2 ug DNA) went into each sorted-subset replicate. Some clones are missing from TCRdb's copy, which holds only in-frame ones; the method was immunoSEQ multiplex PCR. The top ten hold roughly 1.2% of the sample, which has about 1,500,000 clones, roughly 97% seen once. The sequencing input was naive CD4+ T cells sorted from blood. Noted subset: CD45RA+ positively selected. The chain recombines TRBV7-2 with TRBJ2-3, with 14 nucleotides matching TRBD2. The source is a young man in good health. This chain's CDR3 is CASSSWRLAGGQGDTQYF. In DNA, the CDR3 is TGTGCCAGCAGCTCTTGGCGACTAGCGGGAGGGCAGGGAGATACGCAGTATTTT. The whole variable domain, filled in from reference TRBV7-2 and TRBJ2-3, reads GAGVSQSPSNKVTEKGKDVELRCDPISGHTALYWYRQSLGQGLEFLIYFQGNSAPDKSGLPSDRFSAERTGGSVSTLTIQRTQQEDSAVYLCASSSWRLAGGQGDTQYFGPGTRLTVL.